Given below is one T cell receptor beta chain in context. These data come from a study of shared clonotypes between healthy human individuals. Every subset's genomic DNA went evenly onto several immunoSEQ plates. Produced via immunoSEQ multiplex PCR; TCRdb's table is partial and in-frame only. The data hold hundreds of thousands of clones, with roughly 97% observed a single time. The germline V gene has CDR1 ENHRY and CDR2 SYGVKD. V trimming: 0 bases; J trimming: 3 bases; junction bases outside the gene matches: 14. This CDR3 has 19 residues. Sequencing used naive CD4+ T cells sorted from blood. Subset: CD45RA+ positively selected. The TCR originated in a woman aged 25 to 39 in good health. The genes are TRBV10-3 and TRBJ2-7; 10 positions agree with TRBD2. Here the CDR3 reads CAISESALAGVVKSYEQYF. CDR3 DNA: TGTGCCATCAGTGAGTCGGCCCTAGCGGGAGTCGTGAAGAGCTACGAGCAGTACTTC.